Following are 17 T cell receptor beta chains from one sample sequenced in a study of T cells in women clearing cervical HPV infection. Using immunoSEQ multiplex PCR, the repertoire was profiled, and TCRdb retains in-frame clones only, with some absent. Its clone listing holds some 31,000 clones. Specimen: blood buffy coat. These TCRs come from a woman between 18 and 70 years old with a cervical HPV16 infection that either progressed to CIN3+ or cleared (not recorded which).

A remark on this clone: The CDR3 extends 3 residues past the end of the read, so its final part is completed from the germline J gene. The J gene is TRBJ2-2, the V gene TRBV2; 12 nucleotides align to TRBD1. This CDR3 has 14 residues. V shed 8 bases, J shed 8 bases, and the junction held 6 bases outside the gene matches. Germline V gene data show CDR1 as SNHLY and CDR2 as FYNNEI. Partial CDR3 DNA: TGTGCCAGCGGGGGACAGGGGGCCAGGGGGGAG. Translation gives CASGGQGARGE. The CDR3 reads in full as CASGGQGARGELFF.

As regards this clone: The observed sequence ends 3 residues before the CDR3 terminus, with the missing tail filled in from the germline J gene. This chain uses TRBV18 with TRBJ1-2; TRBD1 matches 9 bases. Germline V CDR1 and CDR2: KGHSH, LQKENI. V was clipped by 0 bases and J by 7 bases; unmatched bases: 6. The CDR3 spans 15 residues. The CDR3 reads CASSPPTGTGLGYTF. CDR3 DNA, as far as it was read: TGTGCCAGCTCACCACCGACTGGGACAGGGCTTGGC. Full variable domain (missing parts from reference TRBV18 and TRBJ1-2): NAGVMQNPRHLVRRRGQEARLRCSPMKGHSHVYWYRQLPEEGLKFMVYLQKENIIDESGMPKERFSAEFPKEGPSILRIQQVVRGDSAAYFCASSPPTGTGLGYTFGSGTRLTVV.

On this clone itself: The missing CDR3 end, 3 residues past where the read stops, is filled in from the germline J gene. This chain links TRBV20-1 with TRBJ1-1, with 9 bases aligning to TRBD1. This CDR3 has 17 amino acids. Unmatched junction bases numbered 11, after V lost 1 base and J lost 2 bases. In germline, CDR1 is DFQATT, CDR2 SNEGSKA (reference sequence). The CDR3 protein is CSARVLGTGRQNTEAFF. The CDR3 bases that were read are TGCAGTGCTAGAGTTCTTGGGACAGGGAGGCAAAACACTGAA.

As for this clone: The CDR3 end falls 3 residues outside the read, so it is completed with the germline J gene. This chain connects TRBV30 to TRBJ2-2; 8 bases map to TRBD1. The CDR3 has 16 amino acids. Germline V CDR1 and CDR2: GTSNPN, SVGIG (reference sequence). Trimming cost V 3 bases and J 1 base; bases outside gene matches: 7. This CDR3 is CAWSYFTGGNTGELFF. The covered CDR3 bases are TGTGCCTGGAGCTACTTTACAGGGGGGAACACCGGGGAG.

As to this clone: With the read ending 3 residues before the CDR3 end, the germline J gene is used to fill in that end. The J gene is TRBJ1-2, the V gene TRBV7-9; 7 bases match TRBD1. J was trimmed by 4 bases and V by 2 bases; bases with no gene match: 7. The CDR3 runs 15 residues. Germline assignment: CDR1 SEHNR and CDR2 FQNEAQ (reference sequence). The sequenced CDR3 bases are TGTGCCAGCAGCTTATCCCGCGCAGGGGGCTATGGC. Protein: CASSLSRAGGYG. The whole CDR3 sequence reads CASSLSRAGGYGYTF.

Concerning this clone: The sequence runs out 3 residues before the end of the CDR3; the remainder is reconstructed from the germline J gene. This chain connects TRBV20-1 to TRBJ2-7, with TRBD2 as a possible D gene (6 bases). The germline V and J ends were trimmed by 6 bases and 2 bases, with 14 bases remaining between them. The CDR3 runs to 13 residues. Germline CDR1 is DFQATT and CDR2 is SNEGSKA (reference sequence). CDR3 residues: CSASGRGTYEQYF. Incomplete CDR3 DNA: TGCAGTGCCTCGGGGCGGGGAACCTACGAG.

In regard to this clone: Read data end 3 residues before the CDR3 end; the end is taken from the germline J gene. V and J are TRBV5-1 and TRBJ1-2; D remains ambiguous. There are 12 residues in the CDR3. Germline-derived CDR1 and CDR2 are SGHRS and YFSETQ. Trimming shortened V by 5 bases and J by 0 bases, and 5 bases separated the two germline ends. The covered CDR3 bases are TGCGCCAGCAGGAGGGCTAACTATGGC. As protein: CASRRANYG. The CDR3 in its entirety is CASRRANYGYTF.

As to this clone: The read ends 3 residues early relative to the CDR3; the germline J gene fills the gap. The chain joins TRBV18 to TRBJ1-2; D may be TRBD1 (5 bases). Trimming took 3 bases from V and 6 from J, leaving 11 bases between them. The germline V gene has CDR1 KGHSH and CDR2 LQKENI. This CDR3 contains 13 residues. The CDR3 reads CASSPRDSDGYTF. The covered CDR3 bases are TGTGCCAGCTCACCGCGGGACTCCGATGGC.

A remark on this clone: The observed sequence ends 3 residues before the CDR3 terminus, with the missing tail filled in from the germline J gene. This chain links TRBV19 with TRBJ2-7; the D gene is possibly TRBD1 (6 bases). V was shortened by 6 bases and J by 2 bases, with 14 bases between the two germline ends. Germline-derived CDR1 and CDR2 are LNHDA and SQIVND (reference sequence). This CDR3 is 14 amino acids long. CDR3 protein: CASRSTGTPYEQYF. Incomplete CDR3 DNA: TGTGCCAGTAGGTCTACAGGGACCCCCTACGAG.

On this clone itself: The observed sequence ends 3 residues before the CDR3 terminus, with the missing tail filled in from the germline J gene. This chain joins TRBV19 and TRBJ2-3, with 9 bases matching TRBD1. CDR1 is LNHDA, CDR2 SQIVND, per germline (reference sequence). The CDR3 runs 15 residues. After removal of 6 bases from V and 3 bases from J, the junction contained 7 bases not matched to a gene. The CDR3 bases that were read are TGTGCCAGTAGCGATCCGGGACAGGGAACAGATACG. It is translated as CASSDPGQGTDT. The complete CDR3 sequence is CASSDPGQGTDTQYF. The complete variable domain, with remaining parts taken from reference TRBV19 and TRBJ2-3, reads DGGITQSPKYLFRKEGQNVTLSCEQNLNHDAMYWYRQDPGQGLRLIYYSQIVNDFQKGDIAEGYSVSREKKESFPLTVTSAQKNPTAFYLCASSDPGQGTDTQYFGPGTRLTVL.

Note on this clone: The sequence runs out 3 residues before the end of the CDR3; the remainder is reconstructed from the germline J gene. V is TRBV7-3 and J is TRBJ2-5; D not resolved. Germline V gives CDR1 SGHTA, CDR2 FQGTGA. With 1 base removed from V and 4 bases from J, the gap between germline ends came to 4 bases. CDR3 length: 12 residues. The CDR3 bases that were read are TGTGCCAGCAGCTTAAACGGAGAGACC. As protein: CASSLNGET. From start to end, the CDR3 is CASSLNGETQYF.

The sequenced part of the CDR3 DNA is TGTGCCAGCAGCACTGGACAGTTAGATACG. Translation: CASSTGQLDT. The whole CDR3 protein reads CASSTGQLDTQYF. The V gene is TRBV7-2, the J gene TRBJ2-3, with D possibly TRBD1 on 6 matching bases. The read ends 3 residues shy of where the CDR3 ends; the end is completed using the germline J gene. The CDR3 consists of 13 residues. V lost 5 bases, J lost 5 bases, and 11 bases lay in between. Per germline, CDR1 SGHTA and CDR2 FQGNSA.

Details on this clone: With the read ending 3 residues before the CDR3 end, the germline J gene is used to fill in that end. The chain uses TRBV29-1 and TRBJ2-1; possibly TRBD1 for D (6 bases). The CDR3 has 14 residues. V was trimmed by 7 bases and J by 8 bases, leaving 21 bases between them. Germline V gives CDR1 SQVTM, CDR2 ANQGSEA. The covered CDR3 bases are TGCAGCGCCATAGACAGGACGGAGGATTATGAG. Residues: CSAIDRTEDYE. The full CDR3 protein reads CSAIDRTEDYEQFF.

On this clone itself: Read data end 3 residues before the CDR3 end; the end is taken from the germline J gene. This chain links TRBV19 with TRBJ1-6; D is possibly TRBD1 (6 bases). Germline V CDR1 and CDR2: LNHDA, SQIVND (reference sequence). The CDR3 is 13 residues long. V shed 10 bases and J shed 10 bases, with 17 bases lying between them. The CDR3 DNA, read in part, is TGTGCCACCAAGGGGGGGGGCATGTCACCC. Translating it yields CATKGGGMSP. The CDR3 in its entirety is CATKGGGMSPLHF.

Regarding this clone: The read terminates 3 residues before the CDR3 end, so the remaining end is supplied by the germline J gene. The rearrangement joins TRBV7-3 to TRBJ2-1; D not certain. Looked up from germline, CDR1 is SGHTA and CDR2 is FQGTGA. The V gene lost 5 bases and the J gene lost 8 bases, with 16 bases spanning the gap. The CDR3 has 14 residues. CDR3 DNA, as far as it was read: TGTGCCAGCAGCCCAGGCCCCAGAAGCTATGAG. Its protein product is CASSPGPRSYE. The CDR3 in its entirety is CASSPGPRSYEQFF.

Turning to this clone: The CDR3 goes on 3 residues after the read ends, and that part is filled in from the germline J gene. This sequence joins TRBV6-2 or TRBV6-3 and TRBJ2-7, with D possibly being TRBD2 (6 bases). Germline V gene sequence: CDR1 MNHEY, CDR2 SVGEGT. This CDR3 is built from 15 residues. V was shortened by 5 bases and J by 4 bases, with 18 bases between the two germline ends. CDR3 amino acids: CASSSGQTVPYEQYF. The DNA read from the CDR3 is TGTGCCAGCAGTAGCGGGCAAACGGTACCGTACGAG.

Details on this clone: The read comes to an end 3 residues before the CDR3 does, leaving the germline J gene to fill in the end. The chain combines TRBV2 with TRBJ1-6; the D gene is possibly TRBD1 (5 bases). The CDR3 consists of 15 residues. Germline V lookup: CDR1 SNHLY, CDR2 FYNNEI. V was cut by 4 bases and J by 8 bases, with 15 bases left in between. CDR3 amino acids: CASSGIGRADSPLHF. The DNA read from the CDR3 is TGTGCCAGCAGTGGGATCGGCAGGGCGGATTCACCC.